This TCR beta chain originates from a study of T cell repertoires in cytomegalovirus infection. Study-wide results and caveats: CMV carriers with the relevant HLA were identified by cumulative public TCR beta family frequency. In two of eight donors, the top clonotype was HLA-C-restricted CMV-specific.

CDR3 length equals 13 residues. Trimming took 3 bases from V and 4 from J, leaving 11 bases between them. Germline V gives CDR1 SGHRS, CDR2 YFSETQ. From the reads, TCRdb called clonotypes with MiXCR, one entry per CDR3 protein. Here the sample spans about 300,000 distinct CDR3 sequences, roughly 9.3% being singletons. Comments on this clonotype: Its antigen is currently unknown.

The sequenced material came from PBMCs. This TCR derives from a human donor in good health (CMV status not recorded). Some clones in this sample may be carry-over from other donors' samples. The V gene is TRBV5-1, the J gene TRBJ2-7; weak D call: TRBD2 (6 bases). The CDR3 region has the DNA TGCGCCAGCAGCTCGGGGGAAATTTACGAGCAGTACTTC. Protein product: CASSSGEIYEQYF. The variable domain in full, with the rest retrieved from reference TRBV5-1 and TRBJ2-7, is KAGVTQTPRYLIKTRGQQVTLSCSPISGHRSVSWYQQTPGQGLQFLFEYFSETQRNKGNFPGRFSGRQFSNSRSEMNVSTLELGDSALYLCASSSGEIYEQYFGPGTRLTVT.